This is a list of T cell receptor beta chains from one sample in a study of a mutant IDH1 vaccine in newly diagnosed glioma. Assay used: immunoSEQ multiplex PCR; TCRdb lists only in-frame clones, some missing. The sample carries tens of thousands of clones, about four fifths recorded once. The sequences come from PBMCs, collected from a glioma patient treated with radiotherapy, temozolomide or both. These receptors were collected from a man between 45 and 60 years old with glioma. The CDR3 runs from the conserved cysteine through the conserved F or W. A D gene is named only where the DNA matches it firmly. For some rows the clone size is stated as once, few or many, or as a class when expanded; others skip it.

TRBJ2-2	.	.	TRBV29-1	TGCAGCGTTAGGTCAGGCGGCACCGGGGAGCTGTTTTTT	CSVRSGGTGELFF
TRBJ2-3	once	TRBD2	TRBV5-1	TGCGCCAGCAGCCCTGGCGGGACTAGCGGAAGCACAGATACGCAGTATTTT	CASSPGGTSGSTDTQYF
TRBJ1-2	.	.	TRBV2	TGTGCCAGCAGAGCTGGACAGAGTAACTATGGCTACACCTTC	CASRAGQSNYGYTF
TRBJ1-2	.	.	TRBV6-6	TGTGCCAGCAGTTCTGGCCAGGGATTAGAGGGCTACACCTTC	CASSSGQGLEGYTF
TRBJ2-7	.	.	TRBV2	TGTGCCAGCTCTTGGGCCGATAGCTCCTACGAGCAGTACTTC	CASSWADSSYEQYF
TRBJ1-2	.	.	TRBV5-5	TGTGCCAGCAGCTTGGCTGGAGACAGTAACTATGGCTACACCTTC	CASSLAGDSNYGYTF
TRBJ2-7	.	.	TRBV7-2	TGTGCCAGCAGCCCCCCAAGGGGAGACAGACTCTACGAGCAGTACTTC	CASSPPRGDRLYEQYF
TRBJ1-6	.	.	TRBV25-1	TGTGCCAGCAGTGAGACAACGGCGGCTTCACCCCTCCACTTT	CASSETTAASPLHF
TRBJ2-7	.	TRBD1	TRBV7-2	TGTGCCAGCAGCACGAACCAGGGGGCAGGCTACGAGCAGTACTTC	CASSTNQGAGYEQYF
TRBJ1-6	.	TRBD1	TRBV7-2	TGTGCCAGCAGCTTAAGCCACAGGGGGCAGGTACCCCTCCACTTT	CASSLSHRGQVPLHF
TRBJ1-1	once	TRBD1	TRBV6-5	TGTGCCAGCTGGGACAGGGCAAGCTACACTGAAGCTTTCTTT	CASWDRASYTEAFF
TRBJ2-1	once	.	TRBV18	TGTGCCAGCTCAATAACAGACTACAATGAGCAGTTCTTC	CASSITDYNEQFF
TRBJ1-4	.	TRBD1	TRBV25-1	TGTGCCAGCAGTGAAACGGCAGGGGGCTCGGAAAAACTGTTTTTT	CASSETAGGSEKLFF
TRBJ1-5	.	.	TRBV2	TGTGCCAGCAGTGGGCAGGGTCCCTATCAGCCCCAGCATTTT	CASSGQGPYQPQHF
TRBJ2-6	.	TRBD1	TRBV5-1	TGCGCCAGCAGCTTGGCCCCCTCCGACAGGGCGTCTGGGGCCAACGTCCTGACTTTC	CASSLAPSDRASGANVLTF
TRBJ1-2	.	.	TRBV6-5	TGTGCCAGCAGTTATGGCAGGGCGTCCTATGGCTACACCTTC	CASSYGRASYGYTF
TRBJ1-3	.	.	TRBV15	TGTGCCACCAGCTCCCTATACACTGGAAACACCATATATTTT	CATSSLYTGNTIYF
TRBJ1-5	.	.	TRBV30	TGTGCCTGGAGTTTGGGGTTGAATCAGCCCCAGCATTTT	CAWSLGLNQPQHF
TRBJ2-7	.	.	TRBV19	TGTGCCAGTAGTAGGAGGGGGGACTACGAGCAGTACTTC	CASSRRGDYEQYF
TRBJ2-7	.	TRBD1	TRBV10-3	TGTGCCATCAGTCCGGGACAGGGAGACGAGCAGTACTTC	CAISPGQGDEQYF
TRBJ2-4	once	.	TRBV9	TGTGCCAGCAGCCCCGGGCAGGGGCGGAACATTCAGTACTTC	CASSPGQGRNIQYF
TRBJ2-7	.	.	TRBV7-2	TGTGCCAGCAGCTCTTTCTACGAGCAGTACTTC	CASSSFYEQYF
TRBJ1-2	.	.	TRBV6-6	TGTGCCAGCAGTCCCTCTGGGATATGGGGATATGGCTACACCTTC	CASSPSGIWGYGYTF
TRBJ2-1	.	TRBD2	TRBV7-9	TGTGCCAGCAGCCCGGGCGGACTAGCTGGTGAGCAGTTCTTC	CASSPGGLAGEQFF
TRBJ2-7	.	.	TRBV5-5	TGTGCCAGCAGCATTGGACAGACCTACGAGCAGTACTTC	CASSIGQTYEQYF
TRBJ2-5	.	.	TRBV4-1	TGCGCCAGCAGCCAAGTGCTAGGGGGAGAGACCCAGTACTTC	CASSQVLGGETQYF
TRBJ1-5	.	.	TRBV5-1	TGCGCCAGCAGCTTGGGAGCGAATCAGCCCCAGCATTTT	CASSLGANQPQHF
TRBJ1-5	few	.	TRBV7-2	TGTGCCAGCAGCTTATCAGGGGTTAATCAGCCCCAGCATTTT	CASSLSGVNQPQHF
TRBJ2-7	once	.	TRBV2	TGTGCCGGGAACAGGGACTTCTCCTACGAGCAGTACTTC	CAGNRDFSYEQYF
TRBJ2-7	.	TRBD1	TRBV6-6	TGTGCCAGCAGTTCCCAGGACAGGGCCACCTACGAGCAGTACTTC	CASSSQDRATYEQYF
TRBJ2-2	.	.	TRBV10-3	TGTGCCATCAGTGCCCCGTGGGCCGGGGAGCTGTTTTTT	CAISAPWAGELFF
TRBJ1-1	.	.	TRBV5-4	TGTGCCAGCAGCTCCTACGGGGGGCATGACACTGAAGCTTTCTTT	CASSSYGGHDTEAFF
TRBJ2-6	.	TRBD1	TRBV4-1	TGCGCCAGCAGGATGACAGGGGGTTTCTCTGGGGCCAACGTCCTGACTTTC	CASRMTGGFSGANVLTF
TRBJ1-1	.	.	TRBV9	TGTGCCAGCAGCACAGAGACAGTGAACACTGAAGCTTTCTTT	CASSTETVNTEAFF